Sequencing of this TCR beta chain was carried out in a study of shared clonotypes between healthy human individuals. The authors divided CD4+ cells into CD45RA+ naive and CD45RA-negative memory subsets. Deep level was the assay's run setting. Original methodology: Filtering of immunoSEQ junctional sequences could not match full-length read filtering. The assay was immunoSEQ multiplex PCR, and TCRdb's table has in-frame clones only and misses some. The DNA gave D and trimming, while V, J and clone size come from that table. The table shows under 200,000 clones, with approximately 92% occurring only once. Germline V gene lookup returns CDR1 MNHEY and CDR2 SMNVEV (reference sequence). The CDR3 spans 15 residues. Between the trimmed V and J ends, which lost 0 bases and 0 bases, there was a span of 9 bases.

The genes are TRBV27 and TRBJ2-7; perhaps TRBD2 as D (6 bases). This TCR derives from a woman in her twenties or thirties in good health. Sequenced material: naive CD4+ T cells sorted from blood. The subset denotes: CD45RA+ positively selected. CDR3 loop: CASSLSGGVSYEQYF. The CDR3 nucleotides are TGTGCCAGCAGTTTATCCGGGGGAGTCTCCTACGAGCAGTACTTC.